These 24 T cell receptor beta chains originate from one sample sequenced in a study of regulatory T cells in long-lasting Graves disease. Through Arm-PCR of CDR3 regions and iRepertoire HTBI primers, TCR beta libraries were built. Using its own MiXCR run on the multiplex PCR reads, TCRdb lists one record per CDR3 protein. Of 420,000 or so distinct CDR3 sequences listed, roughly a quarter are singletons. The time point denotes: persistent/refractory GD, antithyroid drugs over 5 years with positive TRAb. The TCR library was made from RNA that had been extracted from PBMCs in TRIzol. Material: peripheral blood mononuclear cells (PBMCs), obtained when the disease was refractory, from a patient treated with antithyroid drugs. The receptors stem from a female donor with Graves disease.

The chain has TRBV3-1 and TRBJ1-5; D possibly corresponds to TRBD1 (6 bases). This CDR3 contains 17 residues. V shed 0 bases and J shed 3 bases, with 15 bases lying between them. Germline V gene sequence: CDR1 LGHDT, CDR2 YNNKEL (reference sequence). CDR3 sequence: CASSQELGRDNNQPQHF. DNA for the CDR3: TGTGCCAGCAGCCAAGAGTTGGGCAGGGACAACAATCAGCCCCAGCATTTT.

This clonotype has only a few counts. The gene calls are TRBV10-3 and TRBJ1-6; 8 bases are a match to TRBD1. Germline CDR1 and CDR2: ENHRY and SYGVKD. The CDR3 totals 14 residues. V was clipped by 8 bases and J by 9 bases; unmatched bases: 9. Here the CDR3 reads CAISDRAHGSPLHF. DNA of the CDR3: TGTGCCATCTCGGACAGGGCCCATGGTTCACCCCTCCACTTT.

This chain joins TRBV7-6 and TRBJ2-2; TRBD2 matches 13 bases. The CDR3 loop spans 18 amino acids. V lost 1 base, J lost 2 bases, and 4 bases stayed unmatched. Per germline, CDR1 SGHVS and CDR2 FNYEAQ. The chain's CDR3 is CASSLDLGLAGNTGELFF. The CDR3, as DNA: TGTGCCAGCAGCTTAGATTTGGGACTAGCGGGAAACACCGGGGAGCTGTTTTTT. Based on the CDR3 plus reference TRBV7-6 and TRBJ2-2, the full variable domain is GAGVSQSPRYKVTKRGQDVALRCDPISGHVSLYWYRQALGQGPEFLTYFNYEAQQDKSGLPNDRFSAERPEGSISTLTIQRTEQRDSAMYRCASSLDLGLAGNTGELFFGEGSRLTVL.

The chain uses TRBV29-1 and TRBJ2-5; 10 nucleotides match TRBD2. The CDR3 is made up of 16 amino acids. Germline assignment: CDR1 SQVTM and CDR2 ANQGSEA. The V and J ends lost 2 bases and 0 bases, in that order; junction bases with no gene match: 6. The CDR3 loop is CSVELLTSGYQETQYF. CDR3 DNA: TGCAGCGTTGAATTGCTGACTAGCGGGTACCAAGAGACCCAGTACTTC. Full variable domain (rest looked up from reference TRBV29-1 and TRBJ2-5): SAVISQKPSRDICQRGTSLTIQCQVDSQVTMMFWYRQQPGQSLTLIATANQGSEATYESGFVIDKFPISRPNLTFSTLTVSNMSPEDSSIYLCSVELLTSGYQETQYFGPGTRLLVL.

This clonotype has only a few counts. The chain uses TRBV6-1 and TRBJ2-2; D is unresolved. V was shortened by 3 bases and J by 2 bases, with 10 bases between the two germline ends. CDR3 length: 15 amino acids. CDR1 is MNHNS and CDR2 is SASEGT in the germline V gene. The CDR3 coding sequence is TGTGCCAGCAGTGACGGTCTTGGAAACACCGGGGAGCTGTTTTTT. Its protein product is CASSDGLGNTGELFF.

A remark on this clonotype: Compared with germline, one end of the junction differs, possibly owing to a read error. This sequence joins TRBV28 and TRBJ2-2; 11 positions agree with TRBD2. There are 18 residues in the CDR3. Germline lookup yields CDR1 MDHEN and CDR2 SYDVKM. CDR3: CASSLWGTSGTNTGELLF. CDR3 nucleotide sequence: TGTGCCAGCAGTTTGTGGGGGACTAGCGGTACGAACACCGGGGAGCTGCTTTTT.

The chain joins TRBV24-1 to TRBJ1-2; D unresolved. This CDR3 spans 12 amino acids. Germline V gene data show CDR1 as KGHDR and CDR2 as SFDVKD. With 3 bases removed from V and 7 bases from J, the gap between germline ends came to 8 bases. DNA of the CDR3: TGTGCCACCAGTGATCCTACCTCTGGCTACACCTTC. Its translation is CATSDPTSGYTF.

The sample holds many counts of this clonotype. The rearrangement links TRBV28 to TRBJ2-5, with 11 bases that match TRBD1. Germline loops: CDR1 MDHEN, CDR2 SYDVKM. With 8 bases clipped from V and 4 bases from J, the junction kept 6 bases outside the gene matches. The CDR3 totals 14 residues. CDR3 nucleotide sequence: TGTGCCAGCGGACAGGGGGCGGCGGGAGAGACCCAGTACTTC. As protein: CASGQGAAGETQYF.

This clonotype was counted many times. The chain carries TRBV28 and TRBJ2-7, with a weak D call TRBD2 (7 bases). Deletions cut 6 bases from V and 2 bases from J, with 14 bases between. This CDR3 is 14 amino acids long. CDR1 is MDHEN and CDR2 is SYDVKM in the germline V gene. CDR3: CASRDRGATYEQYF. CDR3 coding DNA: TGTGCCAGCAGGGACCGGGGGGCCACCTACGAGCAGTACTTC.

The chain links TRBV5-1 to TRBJ2-5; D perhaps matches TRBD1 (6 bases). The CDR3 covers 14 residues. Germline CDR1 reads SGHRS; CDR2 reads YFSETQ. Between the trimmed V and J ends, which lost 7 bases and 0 bases, there was a span of 13 bases. CDR3 protein: CASRRAGDQETQYF. The CDR3 DNA sequence: TGCGCCAGCCGCCGGGCAGGGGACCAAGAGACCCAGTACTTC. Based on the CDR3 plus reference TRBV5-1 and TRBJ2-5, the full variable domain is KAGVTQTPRYLIKTRGQQVTLSCSPISGHRSVSWYQQTPGQGLQFLFEYFSETQRNKGNFPGRFSGRQFSNSRSEMNVSTLELGDSALYLCASRRAGDQETQYFGPGTRLLVL.

There are a few counts of this clonotype. V and J are TRBV24-1 and TRBJ2-5, with TRBD2 matching 9 bases. CDR3 size: 15 residues. Per the germline V gene, CDR1 is KGHDR and CDR2 is SFDVKD. Losses at the gene ends were 4 bases for V and 5 bases for J; bases not matched to a gene: 7. Written as DNA, the CDR3 is TGTGCCACCAGTGACTCAGGGACTAGCTTGGAGACCCAGTACTTC. Its protein product is CATSDSGTSLETQYF.

This clonotype has at least ten counts. V gene TRBV28 combines with J gene TRBJ1-2, with D possibly being TRBD1 (6 bases). Per the germline V gene, CDR1 is MDHEN and CDR2 is SYDVKM. The CDR3 sequence is 12 residues long. The CDR3 protein is CALSGQLYGYTF. The CDR3 DNA reads as TGTGCTTTATCTGGACAGCTCTATGGCTACACCTTC.

V usage is TRBV29-1 and J usage is TRBJ1-1; D is perhaps TRBD1 (6 bases). Trimming took 0 bases from V and 5 from J, leaving 13 bases between them. The CDR3 is 14 residues long. Germline V lookup: CDR1 SQVTM, CDR2 ANQGSEA. CDR3 sequence reads: CSVEDRGARTEAFF. In nucleotides, the CDR3 is TGCAGCGTTGAAGATAGGGGGGCCCGTACTGAAGCTTTCTTT.

This clonotype has just a few counts. This rearrangement joins TRBV5-1 to TRBJ2-7; 11 positions match TRBD2. J lost 6 bases, V lost 2 bases, and 13 bases had no gene match. Germline loops: CDR1 SGHRS, CDR2 YFSETQ. The CDR3 spans 17 residues. The CDR3 DNA follows: TGCGCCAGCAGCTTACTAGCGGGAGCCCCTCCCGGGATCGAGCAGTACTTC. This encodes CASSLLAGAPPGIEQYF.

This clonotype was detected many times. The rearrangement links TRBV2 to TRBJ2-7; tentatively, D is TRBD1 (5 bases). This CDR3 is 15 amino acids long. CDR1 is SNHLY and CDR2 is FYNNEI in the germline V gene. The ends were cut back, 2 bases at V and 2 bases at J, with 13 bases in the middle. The CDR3 reads CASSESAGLPYEQYF. The CDR3 region has the DNA TGTGCCAGCAGTGAATCAGCAGGGCTACCCTACGAGCAGTACTTC.

This clonotype was observed once. V usage is TRBV5-1 and J usage is TRBJ2-1, with D perhaps TRBD2 (5 bases). The length of the CDR3 is 14 residues. Trimming stripped 2 bases from V and 7 bases from J, with 13 bases between. CDR1 is SGHRS, CDR2 YFSETQ, per germline. CDR3 nucleotide sequence: TGCGCCAGCAGCTTTGGGCGGACTGAGAATGAGCAGTTCTTC. Amino acids: CASSFGRTENEQFF.

This clonotype was counted between two and nine times. The chain couples TRBV20-1 to TRBJ1-1; no definite D call. The CDR3 totals 14 residues. CDR1 and CDR2 from the germline V gene are DFQATT and SNEGSKA (reference sequence). V lost 1 base to trimming and J lost 2 bases, with 11 bases between them. The CDR3, as DNA: TGCAGTGCTAGAGTGGCCCAGAGCAACACTGAAGCTTTCTTT. Amino acids: CSARVAQSNTEAFF.

This clonotype appeared many times. The CDR3 region has the DNA TGTGCCAGTAGTACTGGCGATCAGCCCCAGCATTTT. Translating gives CASSTGDQPQHF. The chain joins TRBV19 to TRBJ1-5, with D hard to call. Germline V gene data show CDR1 as LNHDA and CDR2 as SQIVND (reference sequence). V lost 4 bases and J 5 bases, leaving 6 bases between the germline ends. The CDR3 is made up of 12 amino acids.

Only one count was recorded for this clonotype. The chain links TRBV5-1 to TRBJ2-7; TRBD1 matches 7 bases. Germline loops: CDR1 SGHRS, CDR2 YFSETQ. Germline trimming cut 3 bases from V and 3 bases from J; bases unmatched to any gene: 9. The CDR3 spans 15 residues. The CDR3 sequence: CASSSAGTEVYEQYF. Written as DNA, the CDR3 is TGCGCCAGCAGCTCGGCCGGGACAGAAGTCTACGAGCAGTACTTC.

This clonotype was counted only a few times. The chain is built from TRBV30 and TRBJ2-7, with D perhaps matching TRBD2 (5 bases). The germline V and J ends were trimmed by 3 bases and 0 bases, with 15 bases remaining between them. From germline, CDR1 is GTSNPN and CDR2 SVGIG (reference sequence). CDR3 length: 15 residues. CDR3 region: CAWRTLGRGSYEQYF. In DNA form, the CDR3 reads TGTGCCTGGAGGACCCTCGGCCGGGGCTCCTACGAGCAGTACTTC. Based on the CDR3 plus reference TRBV30 and TRBJ2-7, the full variable domain is SQTIHQWPATLVQPVGSPLSLECTVEGTSNPNLYWYRQAAGRGLQLLFYSVGIGQISSEVPQNLSASRPQDRQFILSSKKLLLSDSGFYLCAWRTLGRGSYEQYFGPGTRLTVT.

In this sample, this clonotype turned up a few times. V and J are TRBV20-1 and TRBJ2-5; D unclear. This CDR3 region has 14 residues. Germline CDR1 and CDR2: DFQATT and SNEGSKA (reference sequence). Between the trimmed V and J ends, which lost 0 bases and 7 bases, there was a span of 15 bases. The CDR3 here is CSAREGAGMGTQYF. In DNA, the CDR3 is TGCAGTGCTAGAGAGGGTGCCGGTATGGGGACCCAGTACTTC.

J is TRBJ1-1 and V is TRBV6-1; D perhaps matches TRBD1 (6 bases). The germline CDR1 and CDR2 sequences are MNHNS and SASEGT. The CDR3 has 11 residues. V shed 8 bases and J shed 4 bases, with 8 bases lying between them. The CDR3, as DNA: TGTGCCAGCGCAGGGGCCACTGAAGCTTTCTTT. This codes for CASAGATEAFF.

V and J are TRBV19 and TRBJ2-2; 8 bases agree with TRBD1. Losses at the gene ends were 1 base for V and 4 bases for J; bases not matched to a gene: 11. CDR3 size: 18 residues. Looked up from germline, CDR1 is LNHDA and CDR2 is SQIVND (reference sequence). The CDR3 sequence: CASSIVRTGYFSTGELFF. The CDR3 nucleotides read TGTGCCAGTAGTATAGTGAGGACAGGGTATTTTAGCACCGGGGAGCTGTTTTTT. The variable domain in full, completed from reference TRBV19 and TRBJ2-2, reads DGGITQSPKYLFRKEGQNVTLSCEQNLNHDAMYWYRQDPGQGLRLIYYSQIVNDFQKGDIAEGYSVSREKKESFPLTVTSAQKNPTAFYLCASSIVRTGYFSTGELFFGEGSRLTVL.

A word on this clonotype: This may come from a read error, since a much larger clone is one base off. The chain combines TRBV28 with TRBJ2-7; tentatively, D is TRBD2 (5 bases). V dropped 5 bases and J dropped 9 bases, with 14 bases sitting between them. The germline V gene has CDR1 MDHEN and CDR2 SYDVKM. The CDR3 has 12 residues. CDR3 in DNA: TGTGCCAGCAGTACGGACCCCGCGGGGCAGTACTTC. It codes for CASSTDPAGQYF. The full variable domain, in which reference TRBV28 and TRBJ2-7 provide the parts outside the CDR3, is DVKVTQSSRYLVKRTGEKVFLECVQDMDHENMFWYRQDPGLGLRLIYFSYDVKMKEKGDIPEGYSVSREKKERFSLILESASTNQTSMYLCASSTDPAGQYFGPGTRLTVT.